The 15 T cell receptor beta chains listed next were all sequenced from one sample in a study of identifying expanded T cells in peripheral blood. The method was immunoSEQ multiplex PCR; TCRdb's version includes in-frame clones alone and lacks a portion of them. The table lists about 85,000 clones, 89% of them singletons. The sample consisted of blood. The source is a person between 18 and 69 years old in good health.

V usage is TRBV7-2 and J usage is TRBJ1-6; no clear D gene. This CDR3 contains 16 residues. V lost 2 bases and J 3 bases, leaving 11 bases between the germline ends. Germline V lookup: CDR1 SGHTA, CDR2 FQGNSA. The CDR3 DNA reads as TGTGCCAGCAGCTTACCCAGGCGCAACTATAATTCACCCCTCCACTTT. It is translated as CASSLPRRNYNSPLHF.

DNA for the CDR3: TGTGCCAGCAGTCCAGGAAACACCATATATTTT. It is translated as CASSPGNTIYF. The chain has TRBV7-8 and TRBJ1-3; D is unclear. V gave up 6 bases and J gave up 4 bases, with 4 bases separating them. Germline V gives CDR1 SGHVS, CDR2 FQNEAQ. The length of the CDR3 is 11 residues.

In DNA, the CDR3 is TGTGCCATCAGTGAGTCCGGAAGAGACTACGAGCAGTACTTC. Protein sequence: CAISESGRDYEQYF. This chain uses TRBV10-3 with TRBJ2-7; D remains ambiguous. Trimming removed 0 bases at V and 3 bases at J, with 9 bases between. The germline CDR1 and CDR2 sequences are ENHRY and SYGVKD. This CDR3 is 14 amino acids long.

The chain uses TRBV5-1 and TRBJ2-5, with TRBD2 matching 11 bases. After removal of 2 bases from V and 2 bases from J, the junction contained 11 bases not matched to a gene. There are 18 residues in the CDR3. The germline CDR1 and CDR2 sequences are SGHRS and YFSETQ. CDR3 region: CASSLIIAGGPGQETQYF. CDR3 sequence (DNA): TGCGCCAGCAGCTTAATAATAGCGGGAGGGCCGGGACAAGAGACCCAGTACTTC.

V and J are TRBV6-5 and TRBJ2-5; the D is unclear. Trimming shortened V by 9 bases and J by 5 bases, and 16 bases separated the two germline ends. In germline, CDR1 is MNHEY, CDR2 SVGAGI. This CDR3 region has 13 residues. This CDR3 is CASSISDGETQYF. The CDR3 DNA reads TGTGCCAGTTCCATCTCCGACGGGGAGACCCAGTACTTC.

The V and J genes are TRBV2 and TRBJ2-3; 7 bases map to TRBD1. Germline V CDR1 and CDR2: SNHLY, FYNNEI. The CDR3 sequence is 14 residues long. V was pared by 6 bases and J by 5 bases, with 8 bases of the junction left unmatched. This CDR3 reads CASRSTGAIDTQYF. The CDR3 DNA follows: TGTGCCAGCAGATCAACAGGGGCCATAGATACGCAGTATTTT.

The chain has TRBV27 and TRBJ2-4, with 9 positions matching TRBD1. V dropped 5 bases and J dropped 2; count of bases not matched to a gene: 4. CDR1 and CDR2 (germline): MNHEY, SMNVEV (reference sequence). This CDR3 has 15 amino acids. The CDR3 nucleotides are TGTGCCAGCAGTGAACAGGGGGCAACCAAAAACATTCAGTACTTC. Its protein is CASSEQGATKNIQYF.

The gene calls are TRBV11-2 and TRBJ2-1; 8 bases are shared with TRBD2. The CDR3 sequence is 15 residues long. Germline CDR1 is SGHAT and CDR2 is FQNNGV. V trimming: 5 bases; J trimming: 10 bases; junction bases outside the gene matches: 13. CDR3 sequence (DNA): TGTGCCAGCAGCCGTCGGAGTAGCGGGGTGGGCGAGCAGTTCTTC. This codes for CASSRRSSGVGEQFF.

This rearrangement joins TRBV5-4 to TRBJ1-2, with 7 positions matching TRBD1. CDR3 length equals 15 residues. CDR1 is SGHNT and CDR2 is YYREEE in the germline V gene (reference sequence). Germline trimming cut 2 bases from V and 6 bases from J; bases unmatched to any gene: 10. Here the CDR3 DNA reads TGTGCCAGCAGCTTTCCCGACAGGGAGAACGATGGCTACACCTTC. This sequence encodes CASSFPDRENDGYTF. The entire variable domain, with the rest obtained from reference TRBV5-4 and TRBJ1-2, is as follows: ETGVTQSPTHLIKTRGQQVTLRCSSQSGHNTVSWYQQALGQGPQFIFQYYREEENGRGNFPPRFSGLQFPNYSSELNVNALELDDSALYLCASSFPDRENDGYTFGSGTRLTVV.

V gene TRBV7-2 combines with J gene TRBJ2-5, with 11 positions matching TRBD2. The CDR3 length is 15 residues. Germline values: CDR1 SGHTA, CDR2 FQGNSA. Germline trimming cut 10 bases from V and 2 bases from J; bases unmatched to any gene: 9. The DNA for the CDR3 is TGTGCCACCGGGACTAGCGGAGGACCTCAAGAGACCCAGTACTTC. Translating it yields CATGTSGGPQETQYF.

The chain couples TRBV6-5 to TRBJ2-1; 14 nucleotides align to TRBD2. The V segment lost 5 bases and the J segment 9 bases; nucleotides outside the gene matches: 6. The CDR3 covers 15 residues. The germline gives CDR1 MNHEY, CDR2 SVGAGI. This chain's CDR3 is CASSPRTSGGFEQFF. The CDR3 DNA sequence: TGTGCCAGCAGTCCTAGGACTAGCGGGGGGTTTGAGCAGTTCTTC.

The V call is TRBV2, the J call TRBJ1-6, with D possibly matching TRBD1 (5 bases). The CDR3 is 13 amino acids. Germline V gene data show CDR1 as SNHLY and CDR2 as FYNNEI. V was shortened by 5 bases and J by 9 bases, with 11 bases between the two germline ends. The CDR3 DNA reads TGTGCCAGCAGTTGGATGGGGGGTTCACCCCTCCACTTT. Amino acid sequence: CASSWMGGSPLHF.

J is TRBJ2-6 and V is TRBV5-5; TRBD1 is a possible D gene (5 bases). Germline CDR1 and CDR2: SGHKS and YYEKEE (reference sequence). The CDR3 totals 16 residues. The ends were cut back, 4 bases at V and 4 bases at J, with 15 bases in the middle. The DNA for the CDR3 is TGTGCCAGCAGCCCCCGGGCAGGGCGCGGGGCCAACGTCCTGACTTTC. It translates to CASSPRAGRGANVLTF. The full variable domain, rest sourced from reference TRBV5-5 and TRBJ2-6, is DAGVTQSPTHLIKTRGQQVTLRCSPISGHKSVSWYQQVLGQGPQFIFQYYEKEERGRGNFPDRFSARQFPNYSSELNVNALLLGDSALYLCASSPRAGRGANVLTFGAGSRLTVL.

The genes are TRBV4-3 and TRBJ2-2; D possibly corresponds to TRBD1 (5 bases). V lost 3 bases and J lost 5, with 16 bases in between. The CDR3 totals 16 residues. CDR1 and CDR2 from the germline V gene are LGHNA and YSLEER. CDR3 nucleotide sequence: TGCGCCAGCAGCCATCTGGGCAGGGTCTCGACCGGGGAGCTGTTTTTT. Encoded protein: CASSHLGRVSTGELFF.

CDR3 sequence reads: CASSEARQGGYTF. The CDR3 nucleotides are TGTGCCAGCAGTGAAGCTAGGCAGGGCGGCTACACCTTC. V gene TRBV6-5 combines with J gene TRBJ1-2, with a tentative D call TRBD1 (5 bases). The CDR3 spans 13 residues. Germline CDR1 MNHEY, CDR2 SVGAGI. V lost 5 bases and J lost 8, with 15 bases in between.